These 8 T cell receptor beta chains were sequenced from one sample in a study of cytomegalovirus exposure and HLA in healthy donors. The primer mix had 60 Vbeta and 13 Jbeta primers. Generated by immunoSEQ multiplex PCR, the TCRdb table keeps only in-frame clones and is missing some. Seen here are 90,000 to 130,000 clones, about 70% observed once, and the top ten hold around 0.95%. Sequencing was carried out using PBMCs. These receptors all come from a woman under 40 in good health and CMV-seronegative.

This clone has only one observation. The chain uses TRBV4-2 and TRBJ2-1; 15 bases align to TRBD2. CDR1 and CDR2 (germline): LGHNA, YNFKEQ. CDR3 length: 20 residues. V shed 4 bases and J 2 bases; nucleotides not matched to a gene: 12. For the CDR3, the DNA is TGTGCCAGCAGCCTCAACCCGGGACTAGCGGGGGGTATGACCTACAATGAGCAGTTCTTC. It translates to CASSLNPGLAGGMTYNEQFF.

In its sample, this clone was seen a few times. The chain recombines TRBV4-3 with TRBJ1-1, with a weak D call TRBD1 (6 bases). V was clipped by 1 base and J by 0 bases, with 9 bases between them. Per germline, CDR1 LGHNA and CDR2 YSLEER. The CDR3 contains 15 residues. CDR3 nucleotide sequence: TGCGCCAGCAGCCAAGTGACAGGTTTGAACACTGAAGCTTTCTTT. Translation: CASSQVTGLNTEAFF.

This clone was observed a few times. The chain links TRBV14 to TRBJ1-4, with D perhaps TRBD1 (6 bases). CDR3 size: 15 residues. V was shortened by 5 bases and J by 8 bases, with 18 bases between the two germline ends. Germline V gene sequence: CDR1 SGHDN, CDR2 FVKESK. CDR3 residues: CASSEGYAGAEKLFF. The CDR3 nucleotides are TGTGCCAGCAGCGAGGGATACGCAGGGGCGGAAAAACTGTTTTTT.

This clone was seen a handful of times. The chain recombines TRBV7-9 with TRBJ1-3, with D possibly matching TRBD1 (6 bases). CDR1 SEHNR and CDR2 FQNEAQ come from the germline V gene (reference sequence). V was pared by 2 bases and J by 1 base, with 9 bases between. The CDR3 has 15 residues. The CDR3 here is CASSLRGGSGNTIYF. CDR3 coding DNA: TGTGCCAGCAGCTTAAGGGGGGGGTCTGGAAACACCATATATTTT.

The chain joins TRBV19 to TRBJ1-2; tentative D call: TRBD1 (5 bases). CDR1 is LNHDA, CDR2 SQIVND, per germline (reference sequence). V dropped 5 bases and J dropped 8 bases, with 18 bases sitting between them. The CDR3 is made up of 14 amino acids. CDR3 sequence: CASSPSGVGGGYTF. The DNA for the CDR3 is TGTGCCAGTAGTCCTAGTGGGGTCGGGGGAGGCTACACCTTC. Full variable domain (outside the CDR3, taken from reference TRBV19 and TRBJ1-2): DGGITQSPKYLFRKEGQNVTLSCEQNLNHDAMYWYRQDPGQGLRLIYYSQIVNDFQKGDIAEGYSVSREKKESFPLTVTSAQKNPTAFYLCASSPSGVGGGYTFGSGTRLTVV.

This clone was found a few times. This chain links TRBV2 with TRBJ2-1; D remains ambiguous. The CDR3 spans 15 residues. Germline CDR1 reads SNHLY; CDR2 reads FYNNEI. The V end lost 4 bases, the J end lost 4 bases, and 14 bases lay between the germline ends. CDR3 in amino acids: CASSVLSPWYNEQFF. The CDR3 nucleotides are TGTGCCAGCAGTGTTCTAAGTCCGTGGTACAATGAGCAGTTCTTC.

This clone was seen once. The CDR3: CASILGAENTGELFF. As DNA, the CDR3 is TGTGCCAGCATCCTGGGGGCCGAGAACACCGGGGAGCTGTTTTTT. V is TRBV6-1 and J is TRBJ2-2; a possible D gene is TRBD1 (6 bases). The CDR3 is 15 amino acids. V shed 7 bases and J shed 1 base, with 13 bases lying between them. Looked up from germline, CDR1 is MNHNS and CDR2 is SASEGT.

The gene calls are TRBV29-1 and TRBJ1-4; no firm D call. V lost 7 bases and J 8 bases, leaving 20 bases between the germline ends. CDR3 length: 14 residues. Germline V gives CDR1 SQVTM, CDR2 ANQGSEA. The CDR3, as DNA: TGCAGCGCTCGACCGGCGGGGTTGGAGGAAAAACTGTTTTTT. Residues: CSARPAGLEEKLFF.